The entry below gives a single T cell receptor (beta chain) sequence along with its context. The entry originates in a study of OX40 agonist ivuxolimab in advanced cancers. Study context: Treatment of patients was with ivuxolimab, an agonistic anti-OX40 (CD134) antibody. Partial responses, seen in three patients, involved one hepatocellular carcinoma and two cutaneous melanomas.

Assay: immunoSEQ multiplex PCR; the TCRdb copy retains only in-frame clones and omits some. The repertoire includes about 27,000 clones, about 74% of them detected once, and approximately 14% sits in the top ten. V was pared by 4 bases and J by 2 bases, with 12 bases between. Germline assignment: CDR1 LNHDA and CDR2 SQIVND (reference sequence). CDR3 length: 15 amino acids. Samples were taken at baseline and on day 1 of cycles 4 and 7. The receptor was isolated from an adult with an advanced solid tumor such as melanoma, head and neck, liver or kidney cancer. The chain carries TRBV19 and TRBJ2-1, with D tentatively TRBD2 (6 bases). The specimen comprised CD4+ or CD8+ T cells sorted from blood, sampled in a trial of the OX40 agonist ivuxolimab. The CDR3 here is CASSTGGVTYNEQFF. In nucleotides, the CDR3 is TGTGCCAGTAGTACCGGGGGTGTTACCTACAATGAGCAGTTCTTC.